The clone carrying this T cell receptor (beta chain) showed up just a few times. Its specificity is not known. Using RNA transcripts as the source, TCR beta CDR3 regions were amplified. The TCR CDR3 first-round RT-PCR relied on the HTBI primer set. MiXCR, run by TCRdb on the multiplex PCR reads, gives a single entry per CDR3 protein. The table includes roughly 580,000 distinct CDR3 sequences, just over 45% detected once. If no ophthalmopathy progression occurred within 18 months, Graves' hyperthyroidism was stable. Patients were aged 18 to 65, had disease duration under 2 months, and had newly diagnosed hyperthyroidism. This sample stems from a study of T cells in Graves' hyperthyroidism and ophthalmopathy. Regarding the study as a whole: Most expanded thyroid clonotypes above 0.001 also appeared in blood. Ophthalmopathy and stable hyperthyroidism were separated by a 13 V-J model.

Per germline, CDR1 SGHVS and CDR2 FQNEAQ. Trimming left V 2 bases short and J 7 bases short, with 11 bases between. The CDR3 covers 14 residues. Sequencing was performed on peripheral blood or thyroid tissue (not recorded which). The V gene is TRBV7-8, the J gene TRBJ1-4; D remains unclear. This clonotype originated in a woman aged 18-29 years with Graves' hyperthyroidism. Here the CDR3 reads CASSLTGVGEKLFF. As DNA, the CDR3 is TGTGCCAGCAGCTTAACCGGGGTTGGTGAAAAACTGTTTTTT.